The source of this T cell receptor beta chain is a study of blood T cell repertoires in COVID-19 (dated by TCRdb to the early 2020s). In terms of the full investigation: Samples covering the acute and convalescent phases of COVID-19 were provided by collaborators in the United States, Italy and Spain. The material from the prospective study consisted of cDNA or gDNA derived from T cells, B-cell-depleted T cells, or PBMCs. Subjects who had been exposed to COVID-19, were actively infected with it, or had recovered from it provided the deeply sampled blood TCRbeta repertoires that made up the dataset. The repertoires were released in a freely available public database intended as a resource for research on the immune response to SARS-CoV-2. Samples were obtained from the ongoing ImmuneRACE study (first 160 participants) and from 1,254 subjects provided by 6 global collaborators. A de-identified subject ID, COVID-19 status, age in years and sex were almost always included in the sample metadata. Where available, HLA class I and class II types were obtained from metadata supplied by the sample provider rather than from assay-based typing.

TCRbeta CDR3 regions were amplified from genomic DNA using the immunoSEQ Assay, a bias-controlled multiplex PCR. In the paper's pipeline: The number of nucleated cells in each sample was estimated by amplification of reference gene primers within the assay. To quantify the absolute abundance of each unique TCRbeta CDR3 rearrangement, sequence reads were collapsed and filtered. For each sample, productive Simpson clonality was calculated as the square root of Simpson's diversity index over productive rearrangements. TCRdb provides this immuneACCESS table in a form limited to in-frame rearrangements. Some clones are lacking; in checked studies, under half of them reflect an unresolved V gene, and why the rest are absent is not known. V and J calls and clone size are given by that table; D and trimming were obtained from the DNA. For this sample the table gives about 300,000 clones, of which about 90% were detected only once. The ten largest clones capture 5.5% to 8% of the sample.

This clone was seen only once. Its antigen is still unknown. Base qualities are not provided; no much larger clone lies one nucleotide away. One collaborating source in Seattle enrolled patients while the patients were actively infected and followed the patients over time throughout the course of disease. Whole blood was collected in K2EDTA tubes by collaborating institutions according to the institutions' own protocols. Collaborator samples were shipped for TCRbeta analysis as frozen whole blood, isolated PBMCs, or DNA extracted from either sample type. Here is what the overall study found, with its caveats: The quantity of clinical and demographic metadata differed by source and by participant and was supplied without curation.

This clonotype was sampled from a woman in her forties or fifties with COVID-19, enrolled during active disease. Sequences were obtained from peripheral blood.

This receptor carries the CDR3 CASSLEASGHNNEQFF. The DNA sequence is as follows: TGTGCCAGCAGCTTAGAGGCTAGCGGGCATAACAATGAGCAGTTCTTC. This chain is built from TRBV7-6 and TRBJ2-1; TRBD2 aligns with 8 central bases. From a lookup of the germline V gene, CDR1 and CDR2 are SGHVS and FNYEAQ. From V the trimming removes 1 base and from J it removes 5 bases, while the gene matches leave 7 bases of the junction unaccounted for. There are 16 amino acids in the CDR3, from cysteine to phenylalanine inclusive. The CDR3 DNA has 48 bases and is translated from base 1. The full variable domain, with segments outside the CDR3 supplied by the reference TRBV7-6 and TRBJ2-1 proteins, appears as GAGVSQSPRYKVTKRGQDVALRCDPISGHVSLYWYRQALGQGPEFLTYFNYEAQQDKSGLPNDRFSAERPEGSISTLTIQRTEQRDSAMYRCASSLEASGHNNEQFFGPGTRLTVL.